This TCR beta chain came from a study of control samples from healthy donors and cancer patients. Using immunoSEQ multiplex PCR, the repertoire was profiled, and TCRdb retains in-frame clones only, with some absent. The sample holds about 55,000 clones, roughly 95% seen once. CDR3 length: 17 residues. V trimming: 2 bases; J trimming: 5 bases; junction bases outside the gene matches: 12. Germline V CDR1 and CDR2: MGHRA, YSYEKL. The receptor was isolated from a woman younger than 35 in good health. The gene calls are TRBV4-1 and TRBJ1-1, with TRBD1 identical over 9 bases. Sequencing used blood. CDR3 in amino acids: CASSQTTLQGARTEAFF. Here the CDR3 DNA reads TGCGCCAGCAGCCAAACTACGTTACAGGGGGCTAGGACTGAAGCTTTCTTT.